The 30 T cell receptor beta chains below come from one sample, sequenced in a study of T cells in Graves' hyperthyroidism and ophthalmopathy. RNA transcripts were the template for amplifying TCR beta CDR3 regions. During a first-round RT-PCR of the TCR CDR3, the HTBI primer set was used. MiXCR, applied by TCRdb to the multiplex PCR reads, yields one record per CDR3 protein. The data show fewer than 450,000 distinct CDR3 sequences, 17% seen once. Material: blood. These receptors came from a woman aged 25 to 39 with Graves' hyperthyroidism that later progressed to Graves' ophthalmopathy.

Many counts were recorded for this clonotype. The chain combines TRBV20-1 with TRBJ2-1; maybe TRBD1 (6 bases). Germline V gene lookup returns CDR1 DFQATT and CDR2 SNEGSKA (reference sequence). The CDR3 sequence is 15 residues long. Trimming stripped 1 base from V and 2 bases from J, with 12 bases between. In nucleotides, the CDR3 is TGCAGTGCTAGAGGGGACACTCTGACCTACAATGAGCAGTTCTTC. It translates to CSARGDTLTYNEQFF.

This clonotype was picked up many times. The rearrangement uses TRBV5-5 and TRBJ2-1; D might be TRBD1 or TRBD2, each matching 6 bases. This CDR3 comprises 17 residues. Trimming took off 4 bases at V and 5 bases at J, with 22 bases between the two ends. The germline gives CDR1 SGHKS, CDR2 YYEKEE (reference sequence). CDR3 nucleotides: TGTGCCAGCAGCCCAGGGGTGGGGGGACGGGACGACAATGAGCAGTTCTTC. Translation: CASSPGVGGRDDNEQFF.

The chain joins TRBV12-3 or TRBV12-4 to TRBJ2-1, with 11 bases identical to TRBD2. Trimming took 4 bases from V and 6 from J; bases not matched to a gene: 14. CDR3 length: 18 residues. This CDR3 is CASSSFSIAGGPVNEQFF. The DNA for the CDR3 is TGTGCCAGCAGTTCCTTCTCTATAGCGGGAGGGCCTGTCAATGAGCAGTTCTTC.

Many counts were recorded for this clonotype. The CDR3 DNA reads as TGCAGTGCTAGTGGGGGGGATACGCAGTATTTT. The encoded protein is CSASGGDTQYF. The chain employs TRBV20-1 and TRBJ2-3; tentatively, D is TRBD2 (6 bases). CDR3 length: 11 amino acids. The V end was cut by 3 bases, the J end by 6 bases, with 7 bases between. Germline V lookup: CDR1 DFQATT, CDR2 SNEGSKA (reference sequence).

This clonotype occurred a few times. The chain uses TRBV9 and TRBJ1-4, with D perhaps matching TRBD1 (6 bases). V lost 0 bases and J lost 10, with 16 bases in between. The CDR3 contains 15 residues. The germline V gene encodes CDR1 SGDLS and CDR2 YYNGEE. This CDR3 is CASSVGQAISAKLFF. The CDR3 nucleotides read TGTGCCAGCAGCGTAGGACAGGCAATCTCGGCAAAACTGTTTTTT.

This clonotype was seen repeatedly, ten times or more. The chain is built from TRBV5-1 and TRBJ2-7; D is uncertain. CDR1 is SGHRS, CDR2 YFSETQ, per germline. V lost 1 base, J lost 6 bases, and 14 bases lay in between. There are 14 residues in the CDR3. The CDR3 reads CASSLPNLWGEQYF. DNA for the CDR3: TGCGCCAGCAGCTTGCCAAATTTATGGGGCGAGCAGTACTTC.

There are many counts of this clonotype. For the CDR3, the DNA is TGTGCCTGGGGCCAGACAGAGCTCGAAGCTTTCTTT. Its protein product is CAWGQTELEAFF. The genes are TRBV30 and TRBJ1-1; tentatively, D is TRBD1 (5 bases). CDR3 length equals 12 residues. V was cut by 5 bases and J by 8 bases, with 15 bases left in between. Germline V gene lookup returns CDR1 GTSNPN and CDR2 SVGIG (reference sequence).

This clonotype has a count of ten or more. The chain employs TRBV29-1 and TRBJ2-5; 13 nucleotides match TRBD2. J lost 1 base, V lost 3 bases, and 17 bases had no gene match. The germline V gene encodes CDR1 SQVTM and CDR2 ANQGSEA. The CDR3 length is 20 residues. The CDR3 DNA sequence: TGCAGCGTTGAGAGACCGGGACTAGCGGGGAGGGCCCCATTCCAAGAGACCCAGTACTTC. Its protein is CSVERPGLAGRAPFQETQYF.

The sample holds many counts of this clonotype. The chain couples TRBV9 to TRBJ2-7, with D tentatively TRBD1 or TRBD2 (7 bases each). The CDR3 extends over 15 amino acids. Germline-derived CDR1 and CDR2 are SGDLS and YYNGEE. Trimming pared 4 bases from V and 2 bases from J, leaving 16 bases between. The CDR3 DNA sequence: TGTGCCAGCAGCCCCCAGGGGGAGGGACCCTACGAGCAGTACTTC. It is translated as CASSPQGEGPYEQYF.

V is TRBV4-1 and J is TRBJ1-2, with a weak D call TRBD1 (6 bases). CDR3 length: 15 amino acids. The V gene's germline CDR1 is MGHRA and CDR2 YSYEKL. V lost 1 base to trimming and J lost 5 bases, with 14 bases between them. Written as DNA, the CDR3 is TGCGCCAGCAGCCAAGGGGGGCGGAGGGTTTATGGCTACACCTTC. This gives the protein CASSQGGRRVYGYTF.

The chain links TRBV12-3 or TRBV12-4 to TRBJ2-1; D may be TRBD1 (5 bases). CDR3 size: 17 residues. V lost 6 bases and J lost 2, with 20 bases in between. The DNA of the CDR3 is TGTGCCAGCAGCCGAGCCTCCTCCAGGGCCCCCTACAATGAGCAGTTCTTC. Encoded protein: CASSRASSRAPYNEQFF.

The V and J genes are TRBV2 and TRBJ2-5; no clear D gene. The CDR3 contains 13 residues. V was shortened by 4 bases and J by 2 bases, with 8 bases between the two germline ends. Germline V CDR1 and CDR2: SNHLY, FYNNEI. The CDR3 reads CASSVRMQETQYF. The CDR3 nucleotides are TGTGCCAGCAGTGTTAGAATGCAAGAGACCCAGTACTTC. Full variable domain (outside the CDR3, taken from reference TRBV2 and TRBJ2-5): EPEVTQTPSHQVTQMGQEVILRCVPISNHLYFYWYRQILGQKVEFLVSFYNNEISEKSEIFDDQFSVERPDGSNFTLKIRSTKLEDSAMYFCASSVRMQETQYFGPGTRLLVL.

In DNA form, the CDR3 reads TGTGCCAGCAGTAAGACAGGGCAGACGGGCAATCAGCCCCAGCATTTT. It yields the protein CASSKTGQTGNQPQHF. J is TRBJ1-5 and V is TRBV6-2 or TRBV6-3; the match to TRBD1 covers 7 bases. The CDR3 extends over 16 amino acids. CDR1 and CDR2 (germline): MNHEY, SVGEGT. V shed 5 bases, J shed 2 bases, and the junction held 9 bases outside the gene matches.

This chain connects TRBV10-3 to TRBJ2-1; 7 positions match TRBD2. CDR1 and CDR2 from the germline V gene are ENHRY and SYGVKD. The CDR3 is made up of 13 amino acids. The V gene end was trimmed by 8 bases and the J gene end by 4 bases; junction bases not matched to a gene: 5. CDR3 region: CAILAGEYNEQFF. CDR3 sequence (DNA): TGTGCCATCCTGGCGGGAGAGTACAATGAGCAGTTCTTC.

The V call is TRBV5-6, the J call TRBJ1-1, with D perhaps matching TRBD1 (6 bases). The CDR3 loop spans 17 amino acids. V gave up 4 bases and J gave up 4 bases, with 23 bases separating them. Germline V gene data show CDR1 as SGHDT and CDR2 as YYEEEE. This CDR3 is CASSTGAATDVGTEAFF. CDR3 DNA: TGTGCCAGCAGCACGGGGGCAGCTACGGACGTGGGCACTGAAGCTTTCTTT.

This clonotype was seen many times. The gene calls are TRBV27 and TRBJ2-1; possible D gene TRBD2, 6 bases. The CDR3 is 14 residues long. Trimming took 4 bases from V and 4 from J, leaving 11 bases between them. From germline, CDR1 is MNHEY and CDR2 SMNVEV (reference sequence). The CDR3 loop is CASSSGGPYNEQFF. For the CDR3, the DNA is TGTGCCAGCAGTTCCGGGGGACCGTACAATGAGCAGTTCTTC.

This clonotype was seen many times. V usage is TRBV30 and J usage is TRBJ1-1; D ambiguous. Trimming stripped 4 bases from V and 8 bases from J, with 20 bases between. In germline, CDR1 is GTSNPN, CDR2 SVGIG (reference sequence). This CDR3 has 14 residues. The DNA of the CDR3 is TGTGCCTGGACAACTAACACGTGGGGAAAAGAAGCTTTCTTT. It yields the protein CAWTTNTWGKEAFF.

The chain links TRBV6-1 to TRBJ1-4; D remains ambiguous. Between the trimmed V and J ends, which lost 6 bases and 0 bases, there was a span of 11 bases. Germline CDR1 MNHNS, CDR2 SASEGT. CDR3 length: 15 amino acids. Here the CDR3 reads CASRHSLATNEKLFF. The CDR3 DNA reads as TGTGCCAGCAGGCACAGTCTTGCAACTAATGAAAAACTGTTTTTT.

This clonotype has a count of ten or more. The rearrangement links TRBV3-1 to TRBJ2-1; no definite D call. The CDR3 extends over 14 amino acids. CDR1 and CDR2 (germline): LGHDT, YNNKEL (reference sequence). V was pared by 3 bases and J by 4 bases, with 10 bases between. For the CDR3, the DNA is TGTGCCAGCAGCCATCGTTCAGAATACAATGAGCAGTTCTTC. This encodes CASSHRSEYNEQFF.

This clonotype was counted only a few times. The V call is TRBV28, the J call TRBJ1-1; no reliable D call. Germline CDR1 reads MDHEN; CDR2 reads SYDVKM. CDR3 length: 14 residues. V lost 3 bases, J lost 4 bases, and 12 bases lay in between. CDR3 nucleotide sequence: TGTGCCAGCAGTTTGATACGGCTGTTCACTGAAGCTTTCTTT. Translated, it gives CASSLIRLFTEAFF.

This clonotype came up many times. V gene TRBV5-6 combines with J gene TRBJ2-2; the D gene is possibly TRBD1 (6 bases). This CDR3 is 14 amino acids long. Deletions cut 2 bases from V and 3 bases from J, with 8 bases between. Germline V CDR1 and CDR2: SGHDT, YYEEEE. DNA of the CDR3: TGTGCCAGCAGCTTCGCAGGGGACACCGGGGAGCTGTTTTTT. Translation: CASSFAGDTGELFF. Full variable domain (rest looked up from reference TRBV5-6 and TRBJ2-2): DAGVTQSPTHLIKTRGQQVTLRCSPKSGHDTVSWYQQALGQGPQFIFQYYEEEERQRGNFPDRFSGHQFPNYSSELNVNALLLGDSALYLCASSFAGDTGELFFGEGSRLTVL.

This clonotype was observed once. V and J are TRBV3-1 and TRBJ2-1, with 7 bases aligning to TRBD2. Germline V gene lookup returns CDR1 LGHDT and CDR2 YNNKEL (reference sequence). Trimming at V came to 3 bases and at J to 8 bases, leaving 10 bases not matched to a gene. There are 15 residues in the CDR3. Here the CDR3 DNA reads TGTGCCAGCAGCCACCGGACCGGGGGGAGGTATGAGCAGTTCTTC. Translation gives CASSHRTGGRYEQFF.

Only a few counts were recorded for this clonotype. The chain recombines TRBV28 with TRBJ2-7; 7 nucleotides agree with TRBD1. Germline CDR1 and CDR2: MDHEN and SYDVKM. CDR3 size: 14 residues. J lost 3 bases, V lost 3 bases, and 5 bases had no gene match. In DNA, the CDR3 is TGTGCCAGCAGTTTCCACGACAGGGACTACGAGCAGTACTTC. Translated, it gives CASSFHDRDYEQYF.

This clonotype was detected many times. The CDR3 sequence is CASSSTLAGEQYF. Here the CDR3 DNA reads TGTGCCAGCAGTTCAACCCTCGCGGGAGAGCAGTACTTC. The chain carries TRBV12-3 or TRBV12-4 and TRBJ2-7, with a weak D call TRBD2 (6 bases). The CDR3 loop spans 13 amino acids. V dropped 4 bases and J dropped 7 bases, with 14 bases sitting between them.

This clonotype was observed many times. The chain's CDR3 is CASSELLVTDTQYF. Here the CDR3 DNA reads TGTGCCAGCAGTGAATTGTTGGTGACAGATACGCAGTATTTT. The chain combines TRBV2 with TRBJ2-3; no clear D. CDR1 and CDR2 (germline): SNHLY, FYNNEI. Deletions cut 2 bases from V and 3 bases from J, with 9 bases between. The CDR3 runs to 14 residues. The variable domain in full, completed from reference TRBV2 and TRBJ2-3, reads EPEVTQTPSHQVTQMGQEVILRCVPISNHLYFYWYRQILGQKVEFLVSFYNNEISEKSEIFDDQFSVERPDGSNFTLKIRSTKLEDSAMYFCASSELLVTDTQYFGPGTRLTVL.

V is TRBV7-6 and J is TRBJ2-1, with TRBD2 matching over 7 bases. From germline, CDR1 is SGHVS and CDR2 FNYEAQ. V dropped 5 bases and J dropped 5; count of bases not matched to a gene: 12. The CDR3 loop spans 16 amino acids. The CDR3 nucleotides are TGTGCCAGCAGCCCCCCTAGGGCTAGCGGTGACAATGAGCAGTTCTTC. Amino acids: CASSPPRASGDNEQFF.

This clonotype was counted ten times or more. The rearrangement links TRBV28 to TRBJ2-5; unclear D gene. Germline CDR1 reads MDHEN; CDR2 reads SYDVKM. The CDR3 loop spans 14 amino acids. V lost 3 bases and J 5 bases, leaving 13 bases between the germline ends. CDR3 region: CASSFSDRRETQYF. The DNA of the CDR3 is TGTGCCAGCAGTTTTTCCGACCGGCGGGAGACCCAGTACTTC.

The chain uses TRBV4-1 and TRBJ1-5, with 8 nucleotides matching TRBD1. Germline V lookup: CDR1 MGHRA, CDR2 YSYEKL. Losses at the gene ends were 4 bases for V and 3 bases for J; bases not matched to a gene: 5. The CDR3 covers 15 residues. The DNA for the CDR3 is TGCGCCAGCAGCCCGGCGGACAGGGTCAATCAGCCCCAGCATTTT. Translated, it gives CASSPADRVNQPQHF.

This clonotype was observed at least ten times. The chain links TRBV12-3 or TRBV12-4 to TRBJ1-1; 7 bases align to TRBD1. CDR3 length equals 12 residues. Trimming cost V 5 bases and J 5 bases; bases outside gene matches: 2. The CDR3 sequence is CASSPTGTEAFF. CDR3 bases: TGTGCCAGCAGTCCGACAGGGACTGAAGCTTTCTTT.

In regard to this clonotype: One end of the junction does not line up with germline, which may come from a read error. This chain joins TRBV2 and TRBJ2-1; D remains ambiguous. CDR1 is SNHLY and CDR2 is FYNNEI in the germline V gene. The CDR3 is made up of 12 amino acids. CDR3 in amino acids: CAIVGLGNEQFF. The DNA of the CDR3 is TGCGCCATCGTAGGGTTAGGCAATGAGCAGTTCTTC.